This T cell receptor (beta chain) derives from a study of blood T cell repertoires in COVID-19 (dated by TCRdb to 2018 to 2020). About the investigation overall: The collaborator samples originated in the United States, Italy and Spain and spanned the acute and convalescent phases of COVID-19. The prospective study material was composed of cDNA or gDNA derived from T cells, B-cell-depleted T cells, or PBMCs. Subjects who had been exposed to COVID-19, were actively infected with it, or had recovered from it provided the deeply sampled blood TCRbeta repertoires that made up the dataset. A freely available public database, intended as a resource for researchers studying the immune response to SARS-CoV-2, is where the repertoires were released. Samples came from the ongoing ImmuneRACE study (first 160 participants) plus 1,254 subjects from 6 global collaborators. Nearly every sample came with metadata listing a de-identified subject ID, COVID-19 status, age in years and sex. Where available, HLA class I and class II types were taken from metadata supplied by the sample provider and were not determined by assay-based typing.

Study-level results and caveats: The amount of clinical and demographic metadata varied by source and participant and was provided uncurated.

The immunoSEQ Assay, a bias-controlled multiplex PCR, was used to amplify TCRbeta CDR3 regions from genomic DNA. Per the source publication's procedure: Nucleated cell counts per sample were estimated from amplification of reference gene primers within the assay. To quantify the absolute abundance of each unique TCRbeta CDR3 rearrangement, sequence reads were collapsed and filtered. For each sample, productive Simpson clonality was calculated as the square root of Simpson's diversity index across productive rearrangements. The source is immuneACCESS, and TCRdb retained only in-frame sequences with V and J called. Part of the clones is not carried over; for the studies checked, unresolved V genes explain less than half of this, and the remainder is unexplained. V and J calls and clone size follow that table, whereas D and trimming were derived from the DNA. The sample contains roughly 200,000 clones, roughly nine tenths of them found a single time. The top ten hold approximately 2.1% of the sample.

Participants in the prospective study were aged 18 to 89 years, lived in 20 to 25 United States geographic areas, and enrolled through a virtual design. In the prospective study, cohorts were assigned on the basis of participant-reported clinical history obtained from a screening survey and a study questionnaire. ImmuneRACE Cohort 3 recovered participants were defined by two consecutive negative NP/OP PCR tests, healthcare professional clearance, or symptom resolution. In the prospective study, whole blood, serum and a nasopharyngeal or oropharyngeal swab were collected from each participant by mobile phlebotomists. Prospective study participants could optionally give additional blood draws and questionnaires over an approximately two-month period. Before DNA extraction, prospective study blood samples were shipped either frozen or at room temperature. A note on this clone: Its antigen target is currently unknown. Nothing much larger sits one base from this clone, and base qualities are not available.

The germline V and J ends show losses of 4 bases and 0 bases respectively, and no gene match explains 7 bases of the junction. The germline V gene encodes CDR1 LGHNA and CDR2 YNFKEQ. Including cysteine and phenylalanine, the CDR3 has 17 amino acids. The only DNA kept is the CDR3, 51 bases in frame from the first base. The chain is assembled from TRBV4-2 and TRBJ2-2, with 8 middle bases fitting TRBD2. This receptor was obtained from a woman aged 30 to 39 who had recovered from COVID-19. The sequenced sample consisted of PBMCs or T cells enriched from blood (not recorded which). The sequenced DNA: TGTGCCAGCAGCCCCTTCGGGAGGGAACCGAACACCGGGGAGCTGTTTTTT. It translates to CASSPFGREPNTGELFF.